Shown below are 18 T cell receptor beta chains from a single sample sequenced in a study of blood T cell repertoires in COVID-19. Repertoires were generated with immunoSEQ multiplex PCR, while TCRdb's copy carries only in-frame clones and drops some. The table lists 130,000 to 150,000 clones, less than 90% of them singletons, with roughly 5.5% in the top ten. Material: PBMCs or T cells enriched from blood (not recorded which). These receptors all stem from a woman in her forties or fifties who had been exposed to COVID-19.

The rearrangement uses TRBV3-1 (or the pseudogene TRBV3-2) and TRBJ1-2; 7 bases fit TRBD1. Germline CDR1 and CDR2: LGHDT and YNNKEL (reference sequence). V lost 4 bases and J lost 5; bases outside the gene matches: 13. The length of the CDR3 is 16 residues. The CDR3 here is CASSLRRQGFGYGYTF. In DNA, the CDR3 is TGTGCCAGCAGCCTGCGGAGACAGGGTTTTGGGTATGGCTACACCTTC.

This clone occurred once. The CDR3 reads CASSVGLGEPYYGYTF. CDR3 sequence (DNA): TGTGCCAGCAGCGTAGGTTTAGGGGAACCCTACTATGGCTACACCTTC. The chain joins TRBV9 to TRBJ1-2; weak D call: TRBD1 (5 bases). The germline V gene encodes CDR1 SGDLS and CDR2 YYNGEE. V was clipped by 0 bases and J by 3 bases, with 15 bases between them. This CDR3 has 16 residues.

The CDR3 sequence is CASSGNRATEAFF. DNA of the CDR3: TGTGCCAGTAGTGGCAACAGGGCTACTGAAGCTTTCTTT. This chain joins TRBV19 and TRBJ1-1; D is perhaps TRBD1 (6 bases). V was clipped by 5 bases and J by 5 bases, with 12 bases between them. CDR1 and CDR2 from the germline V gene are LNHDA and SQIVND (reference sequence). CDR3 length: 13 amino acids.

The CDR3 spells CASSGTGVSEQFF. In DNA, the CDR3 is TGTGCCAGCAGCGGGACAGGGGTCAGTGAGCAGTTCTTC. The chain uses TRBV7-2 and TRBJ2-1; 10 bases align to TRBD1. The junction had 4 bases not matched to a gene; V was cut back by 5 bases and J by 9 bases. CDR3 length: 13 amino acids. The germline CDR1 and CDR2 sequences are SGHTA and FQGNSA. Variable domain in full (rest from reference TRBV7-2 and TRBJ2-1): GAGVSQSPSNKVTEKGKDVELRCDPISGHTALYWYRQSLGQGLEFLIYFQGNSAPDKSGLPSDRFSAERTGGSVSTLTIQRTQQEDSAVYLCASSGTGVSEQFFGPGTRLTVL.

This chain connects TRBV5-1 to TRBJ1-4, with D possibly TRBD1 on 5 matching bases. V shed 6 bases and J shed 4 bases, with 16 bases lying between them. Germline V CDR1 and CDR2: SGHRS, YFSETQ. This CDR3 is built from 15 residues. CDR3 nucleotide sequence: TGCGCCAGCACCCAAACGGGGCGGGATAATGAAAAACTGTTTTTT. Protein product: CASTQTGRDNEKLFF.

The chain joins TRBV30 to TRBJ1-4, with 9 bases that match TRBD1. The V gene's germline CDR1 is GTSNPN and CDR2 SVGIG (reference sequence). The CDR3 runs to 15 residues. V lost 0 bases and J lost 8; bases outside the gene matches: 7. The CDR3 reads CAWSVIGQGREKLFF. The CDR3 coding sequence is TGTGCCTGGAGTGTAATCGGACAGGGGAGAGAAAAACTGTTTTTT.

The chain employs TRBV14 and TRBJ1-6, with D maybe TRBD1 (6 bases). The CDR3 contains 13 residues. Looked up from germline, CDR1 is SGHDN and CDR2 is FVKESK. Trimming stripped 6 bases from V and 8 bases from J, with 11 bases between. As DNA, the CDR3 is TGTGCCAGCAGGACAGGCCAGTATTCACCCCTCCACTTT. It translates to CASRTGQYSPLHF.

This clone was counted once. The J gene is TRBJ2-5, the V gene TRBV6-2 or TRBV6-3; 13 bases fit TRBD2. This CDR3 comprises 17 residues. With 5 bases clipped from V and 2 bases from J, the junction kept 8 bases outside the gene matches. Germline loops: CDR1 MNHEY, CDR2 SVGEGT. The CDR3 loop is CASSPGLAGARQETQYF. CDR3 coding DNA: TGTGCCAGCAGTCCAGGACTAGCGGGGGCAAGGCAAGAGACCCAGTACTTC.

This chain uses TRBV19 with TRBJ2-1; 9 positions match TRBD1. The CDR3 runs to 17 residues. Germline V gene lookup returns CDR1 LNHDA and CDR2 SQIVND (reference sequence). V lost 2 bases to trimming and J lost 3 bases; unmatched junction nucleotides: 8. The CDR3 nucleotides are TGTGCCAGTAGTATAATTCCGGACAGGGGACTCTACAATGAGCAGTTCTTC. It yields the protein CASSIIPDRGLYNEQFF.

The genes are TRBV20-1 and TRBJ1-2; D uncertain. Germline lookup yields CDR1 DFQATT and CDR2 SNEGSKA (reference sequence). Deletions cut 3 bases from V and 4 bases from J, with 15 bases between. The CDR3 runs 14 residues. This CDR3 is CSASDLQLLYGYTF. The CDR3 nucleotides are TGCAGTGCTAGTGACCTACAGCTCCTCTATGGCTACACCTTC.

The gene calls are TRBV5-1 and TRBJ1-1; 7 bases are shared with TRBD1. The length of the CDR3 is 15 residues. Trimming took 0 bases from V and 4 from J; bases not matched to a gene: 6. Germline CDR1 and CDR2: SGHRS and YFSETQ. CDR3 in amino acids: CASSLAGTAGTEAFF. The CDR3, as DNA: TGCGCCAGCAGCTTGGCTGGGACAGCAGGCACTGAAGCTTTCTTT.

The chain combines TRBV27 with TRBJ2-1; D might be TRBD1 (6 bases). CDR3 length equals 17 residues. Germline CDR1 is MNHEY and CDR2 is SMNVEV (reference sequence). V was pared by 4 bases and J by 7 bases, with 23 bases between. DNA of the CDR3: TGTGCCAGCAGTTCACCCCCCGGGCCAGGGGTCCAAAATGAGCAGTTCTTC. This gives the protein CASSSPPGPGVQNEQFF.

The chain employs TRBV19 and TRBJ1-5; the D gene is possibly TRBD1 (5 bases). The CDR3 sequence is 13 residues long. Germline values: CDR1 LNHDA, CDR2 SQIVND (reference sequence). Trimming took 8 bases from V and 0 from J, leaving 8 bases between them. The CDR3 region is CASARGSNQPQHF. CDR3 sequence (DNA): TGTGCCAGTGCAAGGGGTAGCAATCAGCCCCAGCATTTT. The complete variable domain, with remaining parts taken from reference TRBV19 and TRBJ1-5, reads DGGITQSPKYLFRKEGQNVTLSCEQNLNHDAMYWYRQDPGQGLRLIYYSQIVNDFQKGDIAEGYSVSREKKESFPLTVTSAQKNPTAFYLCASARGSNQPQHFGDGTRLSIL.

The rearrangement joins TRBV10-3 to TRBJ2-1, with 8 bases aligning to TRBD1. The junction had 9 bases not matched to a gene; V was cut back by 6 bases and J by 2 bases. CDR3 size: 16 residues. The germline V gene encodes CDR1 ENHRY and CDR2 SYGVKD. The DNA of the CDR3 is TGTGCCATCAGGGAAGACAGGGGAAGCGCCTACAATGAGCAGTTCTTC. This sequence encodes CAIREDRGSAYNEQFF.

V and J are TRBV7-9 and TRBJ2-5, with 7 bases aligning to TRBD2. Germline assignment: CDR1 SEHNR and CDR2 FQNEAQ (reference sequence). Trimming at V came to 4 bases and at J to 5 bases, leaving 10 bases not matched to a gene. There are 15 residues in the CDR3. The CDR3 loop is CASSSSGTRLETQYF. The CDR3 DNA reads TGTGCCAGCAGCTCTAGCGGAACAAGGTTGGAGACCCAGTACTTC.

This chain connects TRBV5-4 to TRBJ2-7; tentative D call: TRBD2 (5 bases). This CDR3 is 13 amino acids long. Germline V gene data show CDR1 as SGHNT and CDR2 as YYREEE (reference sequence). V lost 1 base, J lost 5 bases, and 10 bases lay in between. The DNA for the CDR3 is TGTGCCAGCAGCTTGTCTAGCTCGGACGAGCAGTACTTC. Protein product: CASSLSSSDEQYF.

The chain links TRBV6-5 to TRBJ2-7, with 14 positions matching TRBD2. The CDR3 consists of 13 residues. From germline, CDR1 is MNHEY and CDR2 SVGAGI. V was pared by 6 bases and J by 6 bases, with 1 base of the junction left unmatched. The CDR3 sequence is CASRGLAGVEQYF. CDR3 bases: TGTGCCAGCAGGGGACTAGCGGGAGTCGAGCAGTACTTC.

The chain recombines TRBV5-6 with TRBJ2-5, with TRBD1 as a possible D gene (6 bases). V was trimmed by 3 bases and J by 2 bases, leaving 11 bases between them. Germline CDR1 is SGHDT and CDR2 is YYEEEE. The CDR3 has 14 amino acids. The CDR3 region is CASSSTGAQETQYF. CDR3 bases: TGTGCCAGCAGCTCGACAGGAGCTCAAGAGACCCAGTACTTC.